This T cell receptor (beta chain) derives from a study of CD8 T cells in ankylosing spondylitis. Germline V gene data show CDR1 as KGHDR and CDR2 as SFDVKD. Germline trimming cut 5 bases from V and 5 bases from J; bases unmatched to any gene: 8. This CDR3 comprises 16 residues. The study's findings and limits: In ankylosing spondylitis blood, a motif of seven to nine highly homologous TCR beta variants appeared characteristic.

The table lists this clonotype with many counts. Antigen unknown. TCRdb recomputed calls from the 5' RACE reads with MiXCR, one row per CDR3 protein. The sample contains 250,000 to 350,000 distinct CDR3 sequences, less than 25% of which appear only once. The clonotype was recovered from a female donor with ankylosing spondylitis or in good health (not recorded which). Sequenced input: blood, either unsorted or a sorted T cell fraction (not recorded which). This rearrangement joins TRBV24-1 to TRBJ2-1; 10 bases line up with TRBD1. This CDR3 reads CATSGGTGAYHNEQFF. As DNA, the CDR3 is TGTGCCACCAGTGGCGGGACAGGGGCTTATCACAATGAGCAGTTCTTC.